This TCR beta chain was recovered during a study of CD8+ T cells in alopecia areata. Extraction and reverse transcription of RNA yielded cDNA as the sequencing template. Assay used: immunoSEQ multiplex PCR; TCRdb lists only in-frame clones, some missing. Of 180,000 or so clones in the sample, 58% were seen once. Sample treatment: oral pan-JAK inhibitor, 5-10 mg twice daily. V lost 8 bases and J lost 6, with 19 bases in between. CDR1 and CDR2 from the germline V gene are GTSNPN and SVGIG (reference sequence). The CDR3 spans 14 residues. This clone was observed a few times. Sequences were derived from CD4+ T cells sorted from blood, sampled between weeks 55 and 65, from a patient treated with tofacitinib. The chain uses TRBV30 and TRBJ2-2, with D perhaps matching TRBD1 (5 bases). The clonotype comes from a human donor with alopecia areata. This CDR3 is CAQNRQGFAGELFF. The CDR3 region has the DNA TGTGCCCAAAATAGGCAGGGATTTGCCGGGGAGCTGTTTTTT. Complete variable domain (other parts from reference TRBV30 and TRBJ2-2): SQTIHQWPATLVQPVGSPLSLECTVEGTSNPNLYWYRQAAGRGLQLLFYSVGIGQISSEVPQNLSASRPQDRQFILSSKKLLLSDSGFYLCAQNRQGFAGELFFGEGSRLTVL.